These 21 T cell receptor beta chains originate from one sample sequenced in a study of cytomegalovirus exposure and HLA in healthy donors. PCR was performed using 60 Vbeta and 13 Jbeta primers. The data were produced by immunoSEQ multiplex PCR, yet TCRdb's version contains in-frame clones alone and is incomplete. Among around 50,000 clones listed, under 75% were seen once. The source material was PBMCs. The receptors shown here come from a man in his thirties or forties in good health and CMV-seronegative.

V gene TRBV7-9 combines with J gene TRBJ2-5; 9 bases align to TRBD1. The J segment lost 5 bases and the V segment lost 11 bases, leaving 9 bases of the junction unmatched. Per the germline V gene, CDR1 is SEHNR and CDR2 is FQNEAQ (reference sequence). CDR3 size: 13 residues. CDR3 amino acids: CAGVQGARETQYF. The CDR3 nucleotides read TGTGCCGGGGTACAGGGGGCGAGGGAGACCCAGTACTTC. The entire variable domain, with the rest obtained from reference TRBV7-9 and TRBJ2-5, is as follows: DTGVSQNPRHKITKRGQNVTFRCDPISEHNRLYWYRQTLGQGPEFLTYFQNEAQLEKSRLLSDRFSAERPKGSFSTLEIQRTEQGDSAMYLCAGVQGARETQYFGPGTRLLVL.

V gene TRBV11-2 combines with J gene TRBJ2-7, with D perhaps TRBD1 (5 bases). The CDR3 extends over 15 amino acids. Per the germline V gene, CDR1 is SGHAT and CDR2 is FQNNGV. V was clipped by 3 bases and J by 1 base, with 13 bases between them. The CDR3 sequence is CASSFGHFGSYEQYF. The DNA of the CDR3 is TGTGCCAGCAGCTTTGGACACTTCGGATCCTACGAGCAGTACTTC.

The rearrangement links TRBV4-2 to TRBJ2-3; D ambiguous. With 4 bases removed from V and 0 bases from J, the gap between germline ends came to 5 bases. The V gene's germline CDR1 is LGHNA and CDR2 YNFKEQ. CDR3 length: 13 residues. This CDR3 is CASSPLSTDTQYF. The CDR3 bases are TGTGCCAGCAGCCCCCTTAGCACAGATACGCAGTATTTT.

This chain links TRBV7-9 with TRBJ2-7; 15 bases line up with TRBD2. Germline loops: CDR1 SEHNR, CDR2 FQNEAQ (reference sequence). The CDR3 sequence is 18 residues long. V shed 4 bases and J 0 bases; nucleotides not matched to a gene: 7. In DNA, the CDR3 is TGTGCCAGCAGCTCTATGGGACTAGCGGGGGGTAGCTCCTACGAGCAGTACTTC. Its protein is CASSSMGLAGGSSYEQYF.

This clone was counted only a few times. The chain joins TRBV7-9 to TRBJ2-1; 8 bases align to TRBD2. The CDR3 consists of 15 residues. Losses at the gene ends were 5 bases for V and 0 bases for J; bases not matched to a gene: 3. Germline loops: CDR1 SEHNR, CDR2 FQNEAQ (reference sequence). The CDR3 here is CASSGSGNSYNEQFF. The CDR3 DNA reads as TGTGCCAGCAGCGGTAGCGGGAACTCCTACAATGAGCAGTTCTTC.

This chain joins TRBV5-1 and TRBJ1-1, with unresolved D. Germline V gives CDR1 SGHRS, CDR2 YFSETQ. Trimming left V 2 bases short and J 5 bases short, with 16 bases between. This CDR3 contains 15 residues. The CDR3 DNA reads TGCGCCAGCAGCTTCCGGAGCGCCAAGGAGACTGAAGCTTTCTTT. Its protein product is CASSFRSAKETEAFF.

This CDR3 reads CASSSRQGVGSEQYF. The CDR3 nucleotides read TGCGCCAGCAGCAGTCGACAGGGCGTAGGCTCCGAGCAGTACTTC. This chain uses TRBV5-1 with TRBJ2-7; 7 nucleotides line up with TRBD1. The CDR3 has 15 amino acids. After removal of 4 bases from V and 6 bases from J, the junction contained 13 bases not matched to a gene. Per the germline V gene, CDR1 is SGHRS and CDR2 is YFSETQ.

Comment on this clone: The conserved final phenylalanine or tryptophan is absent from the CDR3, which likely points to a read error. The chain links TRBV5-1 to TRBJ2-3; the D is unclear. Between the trimmed V and J ends, which lost 1 base and 0 bases, there was a span of 9 bases. This CDR3 contains 15 residues. The germline V gene has CDR1 SGHRS and CDR2 YFSETQ. The CDR3 protein is CASSLTNPSTDTQYV. The DNA for the CDR3 is TGCGCCAGCAGCTTGACCAATCCTAGCACAGATACGCAGTATGTT.

The table lists this clone with a count of one. The rearrangement uses TRBV21-1 and TRBJ2-7; TRBD1 is the table's D call, not checked against the DNA. TRBV21-1 is a listed pseudogene. The CDR3 runs 17 residues. The CDR3 sequence: CASSGDRGLSSARGEYF. The DNA of the CDR3 is TGTGCCAGCAGCGGGGACAGGGGCCTTTCATCTGCTAGGGGGGAGTACTTC.

V gene TRBV6-1 combines with J gene TRBJ1-5, with TRBD1 matching over 9 bases. This CDR3 comprises 14 residues. After removal of 7 bases from V and 5 bases from J, the junction contained 6 bases not matched to a gene. Germline CDR1 MNHNS, CDR2 SASEGT. In DNA, the CDR3 is TGTGCCAGCACCCGGGACAGGGCGGATCAGCCCCAGCATTTT. The encoded protein is CASTRDRADQPQHF.

This rearrangement joins TRBV6-5 to TRBJ1-1, with 7 bases that match TRBD1. This CDR3 comprises 13 residues. The junction had 3 bases not matched to a gene; V was cut back by 6 bases and J by 2 bases. From germline, CDR1 is MNHEY and CDR2 SVGAGI. The DNA of the CDR3 is TGTGCCAGCAGCCGACAGGGTAACACTGAAGCTTTCTTT. Amino acid sequence: CASSRQGNTEAFF.

The chain couples TRBV2 to TRBJ1-2; 7 nucleotides match TRBD1. The ends lost 6 bases at V and 3 bases at J; junction bases unmatched: 4. The CDR3 spans 13 residues. Germline CDR1 reads SNHLY; CDR2 reads FYNNEI. This chain's CDR3 is CASRAGQDYGYTF. DNA of the CDR3: TGTGCCAGCAGGGCAGGACAGGACTATGGCTACACCTTC.

In its sample, this clone was seen a few times. The rearrangement joins TRBV5-6 to TRBJ2-1, with 7 bases aligning to TRBD1. The CDR3 consists of 14 residues. CDR1 is SGHDT and CDR2 is YYEEEE in the germline V gene. V was pared by 6 bases and J by 4 bases, with 7 bases of the junction left unmatched. The DNA for the CDR3 is TGTGCCAGCACCCTAAGGGGGCGTTACAATGAGCAGTTCTTC. This codes for CASTLRGRYNEQFF.

The genes are TRBV15 and TRBJ2-2, with a possible D match to TRBD2 (6 bases). V lost 2 bases, J lost 6 bases, and 16 bases lay in between. Germline lookup yields CDR1 LNHNV and CDR2 YYDKDF (reference sequence). The CDR3 spans 16 residues. CDR3 protein: CATSRRTGVRSGELFF. DNA of the CDR3: TGTGCCACCAGCAGACGAACGGGGGTTCGATCCGGGGAGCTGTTTTTT.

The chain carries TRBV7-7 and TRBJ2-5; TRBD2 matches 8 bases. The CDR3 loop spans 14 amino acids. Germline V lookup: CDR1 SSHAT, CDR2 FNYEAQ (reference sequence). J was trimmed by 5 bases and V by 3 bases; bases with no gene match: 5. The CDR3 DNA is TGTGCCAGCAGCTTTCCGGGAGGGGGGGAGACCCAGTACTTC. As protein: CASSFPGGGETQYF.

The table lists this clone with a few counts. V is TRBV7-9 and J is TRBJ2-1; TRBD2 is a possible D gene (6 bases). Trimming took 5 bases from V and 6 from J, leaving 14 bases between them. The CDR3 has 14 amino acids. Germline V gene lookup returns CDR1 SEHNR and CDR2 FQNEAQ (reference sequence). This chain's CDR3 is CASSQRLVANEQFF. Here the CDR3 DNA reads TGTGCCAGCAGCCAACGACTAGTGGCCAATGAGCAGTTCTTC.

V gene TRBV5-1 combines with J gene TRBJ2-7; 11 bases match TRBD1. This CDR3 has 16 residues. CDR1 is SGHRS, CDR2 YFSETQ, per germline. The trim removed 4 bases at V and 0 bases at J, leaving 6 bases unmatched. For the CDR3, the DNA is TGCGCCAGCAGCCACACCGGACAGGGGGCCTCCTACGAGCAGTACTTC. As protein: CASSHTGQGASYEQYF. The full variable domain, its missing parts supplied by reference TRBV5-1 and TRBJ2-7, is KAGVTQTPRYLIKTRGQQVTLSCSPISGHRSVSWYQQTPGQGLQFLFEYFSETQRNKGNFPGRFSGRQFSNSRSEMNVSTLELGDSALYLCASSHTGQGASYEQYFGPGTRLTVT.

The gene calls are TRBV2 and TRBJ1-5; TRBD1 agrees at 9 bases. This CDR3 has 15 residues. With 6 bases clipped from V and 8 bases from J, the junction kept 11 bases outside the gene matches. Germline CDR1 reads SNHLY; CDR2 reads FYNNEI. Here the CDR3 DNA reads TGTGCCAGCAGGGGAACAGGGGGCTGGAACGAGCCCCAGCATTTT. This sequence encodes CASRGTGGWNEPQHF.

The chain carries TRBV30 and TRBJ2-7; 8 nucleotides align to TRBD1. CDR1 and CDR2 (germline): GTSNPN, SVGIG (reference sequence). Trimming took 3 bases from V and 5 from J; bases not matched to a gene: 15. The CDR3 spans 16 residues. This chain's CDR3 is CAWSPKWTGLAHEQYF. CDR3 coding DNA: TGTGCCTGGAGCCCTAAATGGACAGGGTTAGCCCACGAGCAGTACTTC.

The chain is built from TRBV5-1 and TRBJ1-4; D unclear. Trimming cost V 4 bases and J 4 bases, with 17 bases left between them. There are 16 residues in the CDR3. Germline values: CDR1 SGHRS, CDR2 YFSETQ. The CDR3 DNA is TGCGCCAGCAGCCCCGAGTTGGCCGGGGTTAATGAAAAACTGTTTTTT. Protein: CASSPELAGVNEKLFF.

The chain has TRBV6-1 and TRBJ2-1; the match to TRBD2 covers 10 bases. The germline V gene encodes CDR1 MNHNS and CDR2 SASEGT. The J segment lost 1 base and the V segment lost 3 bases, leaving 9 bases of the junction unmatched. The CDR3 has 18 residues. CDR3 nucleotides: TGTGCCAGCAGTGACCGCAGCGGGAGGGCTAGGTCCTACAATGAGCAGTTCTTC. The encoded protein is CASSDRSGRARSYNEQFF.